A selection of T cell receptor beta chains follows, all from one sample in a study of shared clonotypes between healthy human individuals. Assay used: immunoSEQ multiplex PCR; TCRdb lists only in-frame clones, some missing. This sample has 2,500,000 or so clones, with roughly 92% found just once. Sequencing was carried out using naive CD4+ T cells from PBMCs. Receptor source: a man between 18 and 35 years old in good health. Some clones in this sample may be carry-over from other donors' samples. Each CDR3 is given with its conserved first and last residue. The D gene is left open where the match is weak. Clone size is shown for a subset of rows, as once, few, many or a class of expanded clone.

V gene: TRBV5-1
D gene: -
J gene: TRBJ2-3
CDR3 length: 15
clone size: -
CDR3 DNA: TGCGCCAGCAGCTTGGCTCGACAGGGCACAGATACGCAGTATTTT
CDR3 protein: CASSLARQGTDTQYF

V gene: TRBV5-3
D gene: -
J gene: TRBJ2-7
CDR3 length: 16
clone size: once
CDR3 DNA: TGTGCCAGAAGCCTTAGGCATTTGGGGTTCTCCTACGAGCAGTACTTC
CDR3 protein: CARSLRHLGFSYEQYF

V gene: TRBV19
D gene: TRBD2
J gene: TRBJ2-3
CDR3 length: 14
clone size: -
CDR3 DNA: TGTGCCAGTAGTAAAGCGGGAGATTTAGATACGCAGTATTTT
CDR3 protein: CASSKAGDLDTQYF

V gene: TRBV14
D gene: -
J gene: TRBJ2-7
CDR3 length: 16
clone size: -
CDR3 DNA: TGTGCCAGCAGCCAAGCCTTCGGGGATTCGTCCTACGAGCAGTACTTC
CDR3 protein: CASSQAFGDSSYEQYF

V gene: TRBV28
D gene: -
J gene: TRBJ2-6
CDR3 length: 18
clone size: -
CDR3 DNA: TGTGCCAGCACTGACCCTAGACAGGCCCGCTCTGGGGCCAACGTCCTGACTTTC
CDR3 protein: CASTDPRQARSGANVLTF

V gene: TRBV2
D gene: -
J gene: TRBJ1-5
CDR3 length: 13
clone size: -
CDR3 DNA: TGTGCCAGCAACAGGGCAGGGAGTCAGCCCCAGCATTTT
CDR3 protein: CASNRAGSQPQHF

V gene: TRBV5-4
D gene: -
J gene: TRBJ2-7
CDR3 length: 14
clone size: -
CDR3 DNA: TGTGCCAGCAGCTCGGAGGGGAGCAGCTACGAGCAGTACTTC
CDR3 protein: CASSSEGSSYEQYF

V gene: TRBV11-1
D gene: -
J gene: TRBJ2-7
CDR3 length: 15
clone size: -
CDR3 DNA: TGTGCCAGCAGCTTAAGCCAGGTCAGCTCCTACGAGCAGTACTTC
CDR3 protein: CASSLSQVSSYEQYF

V gene: TRBV7-9
D gene: TRBD1
J gene: TRBJ1-2
CDR3 length: 13
clone size: -
CDR3 DNA: TGTGCCAGCAGCCCGGACAGGGAAGTCGGCCACACCTTC
CDR3 protein: CASSPDREVGHTF

V gene: TRBV5-1
D gene: -
J gene: TRBJ2-1
CDR3 length: 13
clone size: -
CDR3 DNA: TGCGCCAGCAGCTTTGACGGCTACAATGAGCAGTTCTTC
CDR3 protein: CASSFDGYNEQFF

V gene: TRBV10-3
D gene: TRBD2
J gene: TRBJ2-1
CDR3 length: 15
clone size: -
CDR3 DNA: TGTGCCATCAGTGGTAGCGGGATGCTAAACAATGAGCAGTTCTTC
CDR3 protein: CAISGSGMLNNEQFF

V gene: TRBV5-1
D gene: -
J gene: TRBJ2-7
CDR3 length: 15
clone size: -
CDR3 DNA: TGCGCCAGCAGCCCGGGGCCTAGGGGAGTTTACGAGCAGTACTTC
CDR3 protein: CASSPGPRGVYEQYF

V gene: TRBV5-1
D gene: -
J gene: TRBJ2-5
CDR3 length: 15
clone size: -
CDR3 DNA: TGCGCCAGCAGCTTGGGCGTTCAACCGATGGAGACCCAGTACTTC
CDR3 protein: CASSLGVQPMETQYF

V gene: TRBV25-1
D gene: -
J gene: TRBJ1-1
CDR3 length: 17
clone size: -
CDR3 DNA: TGTGCCAGCAGAGCCCCCGGACAGCGAATGACGGGCACTGAAGCTTTCTTT
CDR3 protein: CASRAPGQRMTGTEAFF

V gene: TRBV7-9
D gene: -
J gene: TRBJ2-1
CDR3 length: 14
clone size: -
CDR3 DNA: TGTGCCAGCGGTCAGTGGGGCAGTGACAATGAGCAGTTCTTC
CDR3 protein: CASGQWGSDNEQFF

V gene: TRBV5-4
D gene: -
J gene: TRBJ2-3
CDR3 length: 15
clone size: -
CDR3 DNA: TGTGCCAGCAGCTTGGCAAAATCCTCGGGAGATACGCAGTATTTT
CDR3 protein: CASSLAKSSGDTQYF

V gene: TRBV7-9
D gene: -
J gene: TRBJ2-7
CDR3 length: 14
clone size: -
CDR3 DNA: TGTGCCAGCAGACGATTAGGGGTGGGATACGAGCAGTACTTC
CDR3 protein: CASRRLGVGYEQYF

V gene: TRBV2
D gene: -
J gene: TRBJ1-4
CDR3 length: 11
clone size: -
CDR3 DNA: TGTGCCAGCGCGGTCAGTGAAAAACTGTTTTTT
CDR3 protein: CASAVSEKLFF

V gene: TRBV10-3
D gene: -
J gene: TRBJ2-7
CDR3 length: 13
clone size: -
CDR3 DNA: TGTGCCATCAGTGAGTCGGTCACCTACGAGCAGTACTTC
CDR3 protein: CAISESVTYEQYF

V gene: TRBV28
D gene: TRBD1
J gene: TRBJ2-1
CDR3 length: 14
clone size: -
CDR3 DNA: TGTGCCACCCTCACAGGGGCCGCCTACAATGAGCAGTTCTTC
CDR3 protein: CATLTGAAYNEQFF

V gene: TRBV7-9
D gene: -
J gene: TRBJ2-4
CDR3 length: 14
clone size: -
CDR3 DNA: TGTGCCAGCAGCTCAGATATAGCCAAAAACATTCAGTACTTC
CDR3 protein: CASSSDIAKNIQYF

V gene: TRBV7-9
D gene: -
J gene: TRBJ2-3
CDR3 length: 15
clone size: -
CDR3 DNA: TGTGCCAGCAGCCCGGGTGCCGGGGGCACAGATACGCAGTATTTT
CDR3 protein: CASSPGAGGTDTQYF

V gene: TRBV9
D gene: TRBD1
J gene: TRBJ1-5
CDR3 length: 15
clone size: -
CDR3 DNA: TGTGCCAGCAGCGTCGAGACAGGGGTAGGCCAGCCCCAGCATTTT
CDR3 protein: CASSVETGVGQPQHF

V gene: TRBV5-1
D gene: TRBD2
J gene: TRBJ2-1
CDR3 length: 16
clone size: -
CDR3 DNA: TGCGCCAGCAGCTTGGGTCGGACTAGTACAAGCAATGAGCAGTTCTTC
CDR3 protein: CASSLGRTSTSNEQFF

V gene: TRBV12-5
D gene: -
J gene: TRBJ1-2
CDR3 length: 13
clone size: -
CDR3 DNA: TGTGCTAGTGGTTTGAACGGGGGTGGCGGCTACACCTTC
CDR3 protein: CASGLNGGGGYTF

V gene: TRBV11-3
D gene: -
J gene: TRBJ2-1
CDR3 length: 14
clone size: -
CDR3 DNA: TGTGCCAGCAGCTTAGAAAGGAATCGGGGAGAGCAGTTCTTC
CDR3 protein: CASSLERNRGEQFF

V gene: TRBV29-1
D gene: -
J gene: TRBJ1-1
CDR3 length: 14
clone size: -
CDR3 DNA: TGCAGCGTTAACCTCATTTTGGGGGACACTGAAGCTTTCTTT
CDR3 protein: CSVNLILGDTEAFF

V gene: TRBV6-6
D gene: -
J gene: TRBJ2-7
CDR3 length: 16
clone size: -
CDR3 DNA: TGTGCCAGCAGTTACGGGGCAGGGAGAAATTCCTACGAGCAGTACTTC
CDR3 protein: CASSYGAGRNSYEQYF

V gene: TRBV6-5
D gene: TRBD1
J gene: TRBJ2-3
CDR3 length: 14
clone size: -
CDR3 DNA: TGTGCCAGCACCCCGACAGGGTCCACAGATACGCAGTATTTT
CDR3 protein: CASTPTGSTDTQYF

V gene: TRBV7-9
D gene: -
J gene: TRBJ1-3
CDR3 length: 13
clone size: -
CDR3 DNA: TGTGCCAGCTCGAGGTCGGGAGGAAACACCATATATTTT
CDR3 protein: CASSRSGGNTIYF

V gene: TRBV4-1
D gene: -
J gene: TRBJ2-7
CDR3 length: 15
clone size: -
CDR3 DNA: TGCGCCAGCAGCCAAGGTATCAGGCTGACCTACGAGCAGTACTTC
CDR3 protein: CASSQGIRLTYEQYF

V gene: TRBV7-2
D gene: -
J gene: TRBJ2-7
CDR3 length: 14
clone size: -
CDR3 DNA: TGTGCCAGCAGCCTCAGTCCGGCAGCTTACGAGCAGTACTTC
CDR3 protein: CASSLSPAAYEQYF

V gene: TRBV5-1
D gene: -
J gene: TRBJ2-5
CDR3 length: 14
clone size: -
CDR3 DNA: TGCGCCAGCAAGGTGGGGCCTCCTGAAGAGACCCAGTACTTC
CDR3 protein: CASKVGPPEETQYF

V gene: TRBV5-1
D gene: -
J gene: TRBJ2-3
CDR3 length: 13
clone size: -
CDR3 DNA: TGCGCCAGCAGCTTGACAGGGTTAGATACGCAGTATTTT
CDR3 protein: CASSLTGLDTQYF

V gene: TRBV5-6
D gene: -
J gene: TRBJ1-1
CDR3 length: 15
clone size: -
CDR3 DNA: TGTGCCAGCAGCTTGAAACAGCCCGTGAACACTGAAGCTTTCTTT
CDR3 protein: CASSLKQPVNTEAFF